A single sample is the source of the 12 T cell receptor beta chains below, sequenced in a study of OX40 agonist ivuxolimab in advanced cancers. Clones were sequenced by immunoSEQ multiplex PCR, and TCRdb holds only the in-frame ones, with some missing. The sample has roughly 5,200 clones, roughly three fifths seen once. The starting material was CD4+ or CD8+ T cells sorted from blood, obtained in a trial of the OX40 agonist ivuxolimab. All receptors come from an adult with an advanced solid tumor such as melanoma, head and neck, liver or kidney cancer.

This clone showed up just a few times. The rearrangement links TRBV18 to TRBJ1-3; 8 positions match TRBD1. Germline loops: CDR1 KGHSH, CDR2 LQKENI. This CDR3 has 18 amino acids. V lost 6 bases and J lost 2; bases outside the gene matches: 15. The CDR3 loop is CASSIKAPGQGAGNTIYF. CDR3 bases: TGTGCCAGCTCGATAAAGGCACCAGGACAGGGCGCTGGAAACACCATATATTTT.

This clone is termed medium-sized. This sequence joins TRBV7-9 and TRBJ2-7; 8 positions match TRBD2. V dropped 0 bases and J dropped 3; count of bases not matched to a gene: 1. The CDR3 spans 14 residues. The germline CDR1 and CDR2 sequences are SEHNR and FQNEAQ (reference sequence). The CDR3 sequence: CASSLAGLGYEQYF. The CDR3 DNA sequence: TGTGCCAGCAGCTTAGCGGGACTAGGCTACGAGCAGTACTTC.

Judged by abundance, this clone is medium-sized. CDR3 in DNA: TGCGCCAGCAGTGACAGGGGAGGAAATTCACCCCTCCACTTT. Protein sequence: CASSDRGGNSPLHF. This chain connects TRBV10-2 to TRBJ1-6, with a possible D match to TRBD1 (6 bases). Germline loops: CDR1 WSHSY, CDR2 SAAADI. V was trimmed by 3 bases and J by 7 bases, leaving 10 bases between them. There are 14 residues in the CDR3.

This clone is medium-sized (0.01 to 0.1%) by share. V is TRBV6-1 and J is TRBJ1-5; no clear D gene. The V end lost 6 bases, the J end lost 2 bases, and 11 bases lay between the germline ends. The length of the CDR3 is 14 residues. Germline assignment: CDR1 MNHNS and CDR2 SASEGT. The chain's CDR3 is CASREMGGNQPQHF. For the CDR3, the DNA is TGTGCCAGCAGGGAGATGGGTGGCAATCAGCCCCAGCATTTT.

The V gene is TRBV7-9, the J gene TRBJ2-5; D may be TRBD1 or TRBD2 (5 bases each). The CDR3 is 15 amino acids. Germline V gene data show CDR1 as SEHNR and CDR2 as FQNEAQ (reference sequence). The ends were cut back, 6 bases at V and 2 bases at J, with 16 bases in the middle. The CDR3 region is CASSNKIGAQETQYF. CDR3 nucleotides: TGTGCCAGCAGTAATAAAATCGGGGCTCAAGAGACCCAGTACTTC.

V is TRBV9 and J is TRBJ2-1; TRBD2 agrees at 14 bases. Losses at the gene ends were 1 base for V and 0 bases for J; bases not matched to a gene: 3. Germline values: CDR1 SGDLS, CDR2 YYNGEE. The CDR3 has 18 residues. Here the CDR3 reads CASSVRTSGGSSYNEQFF. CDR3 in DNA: TGTGCCAGCAGCGTACGGACTAGCGGGGGGAGCTCCTACAATGAGCAGTTCTTC.

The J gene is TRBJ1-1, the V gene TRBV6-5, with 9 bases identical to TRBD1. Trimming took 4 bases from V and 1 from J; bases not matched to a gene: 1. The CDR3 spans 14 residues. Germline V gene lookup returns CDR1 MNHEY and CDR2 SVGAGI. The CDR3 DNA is TGTGCCAGCAGTTTGGGACAGGGGAACACTGAAGCTTTCTTT. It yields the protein CASSLGQGNTEAFF.

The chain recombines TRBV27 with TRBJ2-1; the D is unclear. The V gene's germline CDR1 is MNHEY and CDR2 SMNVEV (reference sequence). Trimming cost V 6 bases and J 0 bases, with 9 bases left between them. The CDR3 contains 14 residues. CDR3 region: CASREGSSYNEQFF. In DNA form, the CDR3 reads TGTGCCAGCAGAGAAGGAAGCTCCTACAATGAGCAGTTCTTC.

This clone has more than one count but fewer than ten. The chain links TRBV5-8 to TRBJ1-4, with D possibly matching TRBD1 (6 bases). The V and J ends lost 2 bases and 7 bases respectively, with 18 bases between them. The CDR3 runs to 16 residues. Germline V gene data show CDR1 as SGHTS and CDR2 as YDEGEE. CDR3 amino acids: CASSFQSTGTAEKLFF. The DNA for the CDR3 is TGTGCCAGCAGCTTTCAGTCCACAGGGACGGCTGAAAAACTGTTTTTT.

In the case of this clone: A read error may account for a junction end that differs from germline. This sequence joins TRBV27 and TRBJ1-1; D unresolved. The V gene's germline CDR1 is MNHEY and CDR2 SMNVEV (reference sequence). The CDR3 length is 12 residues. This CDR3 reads CATSDRGTEAFF. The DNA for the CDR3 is TGTGCCACCAGTGACCGGGGCACTGAAGCTTTCTTT.

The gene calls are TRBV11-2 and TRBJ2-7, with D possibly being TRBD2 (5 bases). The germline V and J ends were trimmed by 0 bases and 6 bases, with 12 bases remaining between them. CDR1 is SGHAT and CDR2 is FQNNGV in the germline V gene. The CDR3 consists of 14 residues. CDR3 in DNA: TGTGCCAGCAGCTTAGAGGTTTTAGCGTCCGAGCAGTACTTC. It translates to CASSLEVLASEQYF.

CDR3 in DNA: TGTGCCATCAGTGACGCCCTAGCTAGCTACGAGCAGTACTTC. It yields the protein CAISDALASYEQYF. V gene TRBV10-3 combines with J gene TRBJ2-7, with D possibly TRBD2 on 5 matching bases. The V gene lost 3 bases and the J gene lost 3 bases, with 12 bases spanning the gap. Germline V gives CDR1 ENHRY, CDR2 SYGVKD. The CDR3 contains 14 residues.